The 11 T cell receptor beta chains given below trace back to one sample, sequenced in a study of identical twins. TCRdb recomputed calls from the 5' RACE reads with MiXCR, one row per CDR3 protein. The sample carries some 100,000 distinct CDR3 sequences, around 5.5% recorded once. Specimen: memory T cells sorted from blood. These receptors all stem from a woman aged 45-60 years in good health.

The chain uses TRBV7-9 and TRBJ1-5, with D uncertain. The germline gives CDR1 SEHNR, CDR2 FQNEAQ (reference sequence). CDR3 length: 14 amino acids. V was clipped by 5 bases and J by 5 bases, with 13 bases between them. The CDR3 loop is CASSPAGSYQPQHF. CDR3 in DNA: TGTGCCAGCAGCCCGGCGGGCAGCTATCAGCCCCAGCATTTT. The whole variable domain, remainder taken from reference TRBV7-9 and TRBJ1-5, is DTGVSQNPRHKITKRGQNVTFRCDPISEHNRLYWYRQTLGQGPEFLTYFQNEAQLEKSRLLSDRFSAERPKGSFSTLEIQRTEQGDSAMYLCASSPAGSYQPQHFGDGTRLSIL.

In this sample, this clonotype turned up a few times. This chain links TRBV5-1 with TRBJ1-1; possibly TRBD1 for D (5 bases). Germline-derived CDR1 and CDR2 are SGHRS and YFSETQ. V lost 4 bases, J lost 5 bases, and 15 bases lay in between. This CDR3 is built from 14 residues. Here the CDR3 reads CASSPTTGGTEAFF. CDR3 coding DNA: TGCGCCAGCAGCCCTACCACCGGGGGGACTGAAGCTTTCTTT.

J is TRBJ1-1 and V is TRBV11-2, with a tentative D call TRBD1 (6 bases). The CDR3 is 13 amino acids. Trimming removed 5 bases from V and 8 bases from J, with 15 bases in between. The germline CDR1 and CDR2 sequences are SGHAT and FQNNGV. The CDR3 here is CASSPSHRAEAFF. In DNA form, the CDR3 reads TGTGCCAGCAGCCCAAGCCACAGGGCAGAAGCTTTCTTT. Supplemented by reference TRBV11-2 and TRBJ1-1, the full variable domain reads EAGVAQSPRYKIIEKRQSVAFWCNPISGHATLYWYQQILGQGPKLLIQFQNNGVVDDSQLPKDRFSAERLKGVDSTLKIQPAKLEDSAVYLCASSPSHRAEAFFGQGTRLTVV.

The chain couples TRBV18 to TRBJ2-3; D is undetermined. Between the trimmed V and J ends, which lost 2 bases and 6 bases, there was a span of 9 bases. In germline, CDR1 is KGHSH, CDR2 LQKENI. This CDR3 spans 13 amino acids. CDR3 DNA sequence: TGTGCCAGCTCACCATCGGGCGGTGATACGCAGTATTTT. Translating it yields CASSPSGGDTQYF.

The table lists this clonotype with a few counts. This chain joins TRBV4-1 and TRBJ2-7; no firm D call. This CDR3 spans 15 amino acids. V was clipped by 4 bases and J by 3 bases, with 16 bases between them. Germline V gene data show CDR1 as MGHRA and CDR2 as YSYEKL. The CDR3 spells CASSRRVDSDYEQYF. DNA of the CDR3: TGCGCCAGCAGCCGCCGGGTCGACTCCGACTACGAGCAGTACTTC.

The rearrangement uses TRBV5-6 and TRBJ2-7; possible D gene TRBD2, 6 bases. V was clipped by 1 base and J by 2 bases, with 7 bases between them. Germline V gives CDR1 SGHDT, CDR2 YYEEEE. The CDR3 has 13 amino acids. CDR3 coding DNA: TGTGCCAGCAGCTTGTGGGGGGCCTACGAGCAGTACTTC. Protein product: CASSLWGAYEQYF. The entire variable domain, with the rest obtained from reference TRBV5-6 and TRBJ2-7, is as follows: DAGVTQSPTHLIKTRGQQVTLRCSPKSGHDTVSWYQQALGQGPQFIFQYYEEEERQRGNFPDRFSGHQFPNYSSELNVNALLLGDSALYLCASSLWGAYEQYFGPGTRLTVT.

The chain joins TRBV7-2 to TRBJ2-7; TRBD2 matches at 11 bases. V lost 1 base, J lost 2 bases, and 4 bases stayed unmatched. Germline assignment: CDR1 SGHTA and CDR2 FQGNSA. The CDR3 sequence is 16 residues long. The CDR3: CASSLGLAGSAYEQYV. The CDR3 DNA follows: TGTGCCAGCAGCTTAGGACTAGCGGGGTCAGCCTACGAGCAGTACGTC.

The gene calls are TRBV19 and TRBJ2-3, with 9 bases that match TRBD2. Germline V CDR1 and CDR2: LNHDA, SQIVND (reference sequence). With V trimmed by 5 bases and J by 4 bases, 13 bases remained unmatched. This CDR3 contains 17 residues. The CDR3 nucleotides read TGTGCCAGTAGTCCGGCCGTTAGCGGGAGCTCCCCAGATACGCAGTATTTT. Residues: CASSPAVSGSSPDTQYF. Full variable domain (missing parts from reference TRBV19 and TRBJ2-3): DGGITQSPKYLFRKEGQNVTLSCEQNLNHDAMYWYRQDPGQGLRLIYYSQIVNDFQKGDIAEGYSVSREKKESFPLTVTSAQKNPTAFYLCASSPAVSGSSPDTQYFGPGTRLTVL.

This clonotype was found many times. CDR3 nucleotide sequence: TGCAGTGCTAGTATAGGGGCAGGCAATCAGCCCCAGCATTTT. This codes for CSASIGAGNQPQHF. This chain links TRBV20-1 with TRBJ1-5, with D possibly being TRBD1 (5 bases). V lost 3 bases, J lost 2 bases, and 11 bases lay in between. This CDR3 spans 14 amino acids. Germline assignment: CDR1 DFQATT and CDR2 SNEGSKA (reference sequence).

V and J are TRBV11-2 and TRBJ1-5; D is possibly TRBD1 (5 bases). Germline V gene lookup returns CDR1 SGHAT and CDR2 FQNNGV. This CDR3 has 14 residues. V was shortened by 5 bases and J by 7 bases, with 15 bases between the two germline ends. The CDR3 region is CASSLYYEGQPQHF. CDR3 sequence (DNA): TGTGCCAGCAGCCTCTATTATGAGGGGCAGCCCCAGCATTTT.

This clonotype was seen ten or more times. In DNA, the CDR3 is TGCAGCGTCGGACAGGGCAATCAGCCCCAGCATTTT. Translation: CSVGQGNQPQHF. The chain is built from TRBV29-1 and TRBJ1-5, with 7 bases identical to TRBD1. The CDR3 is made up of 12 amino acids. From germline, CDR1 is SQVTM and CDR2 ANQGSEA. Germline trimming cut 6 bases from V and 2 bases from J; bases unmatched to any gene: 1. The full variable domain, its missing parts supplied by reference TRBV29-1 and TRBJ1-5, is SAVISQKPSRDICQRGTSLTIQCQVDSQVTMMFWYRQQPGQSLTLIATANQGSEATYESGFVIDKFPISRPNLTFSTLTVSNMSPEDSSIYLCSVGQGNQPQHFGDGTRLSIL.